The next 17 T cell receptor beta chains were all read from a single sample in a study of blood T cell repertoires in COVID-19. Clones were sequenced by immunoSEQ multiplex PCR, and TCRdb holds only the in-frame ones, with some missing. The data contain 350,000 or so clones, 89% of them singletons. Sequencing was performed on peripheral blood. The receptors derive from a woman aged 55-70 years with COVID-19, enrolled during active disease.

The gene calls are TRBV11-3 and TRBJ1-6; perhaps TRBD1 as D (5 bases). V was cut by 7 bases and J by 7 bases, with 11 bases left in between. The CDR3 has 13 residues. From germline, CDR1 is SGHNT and CDR2 YENEEA. CDR3 protein: CASTRGKNSPLHF. CDR3 DNA: TGTGCCAGCACCCGGGGGAAAAATTCACCCCTCCACTTT.

The chain joins TRBV6-5 to TRBJ2-3; D is perhaps TRBD2 (5 bases). Between the trimmed V and J ends, which lost 6 bases and 5 bases, there was a span of 18 bases. The CDR3 is 15 residues long. The germline gives CDR1 MNHEY, CDR2 SVGAGI. CDR3 bases: TGTGCCAGCAGCGAGATTACGGGGTTTATAGATACGCAGTATTTT. It is translated as CASSEITGFIDTQYF.

This chain uses TRBV4-2 with TRBJ1-1, with D possibly TRBD1 on 6 matching bases. The CDR3 has 14 amino acids. CDR1 is LGHNA and CDR2 is YNFKEQ in the germline V gene. V shed 2 bases and J shed 11 bases, with 18 bases lying between them. In DNA, the CDR3 is TGTGCCAGCAGCCAATGGCTGGGGGCGGACTTGGCTTTCTTT. Its protein is CASSQWLGADLAFF.

The gene calls are TRBV3-1 (or the pseudogene TRBV3-2) and TRBJ2-1; 9 bases match TRBD2. The germline CDR1 and CDR2 sequences are LGHDT and YNNKEL (reference sequence). Germline trimming cut 1 base from V and 0 bases from J; bases unmatched to any gene: 10. This CDR3 contains 19 residues. CDR3 nucleotide sequence: TGTGCCAGCAGCCAAGGGGGCCTAGCGGGGCCGAGCTCCTACAATGAGCAGTTCTTC. Translating it yields CASSQGGLAGPSSYNEQFF.

The chain carries TRBV7-8 and TRBJ1-2; 10 bases map to TRBD1. The germline CDR1 and CDR2 sequences are SGHVS and FQNEAQ. This CDR3 has 15 amino acids. V shed 5 bases, J shed 3 bases, and the junction held 6 bases outside the gene matches. The CDR3 region is CASSPRDRGYYGYTF. The DNA for the CDR3 is TGTGCCAGCAGCCCCCGGGACAGGGGTTACTATGGCTACACCTTC.

Only a few counts were recorded for this clone. Here the CDR3 reads CSVIPGQGWSTEAFF. CDR3 coding DNA: TGCAGCGTTATTCCGGGACAGGGGTGGAGCACTGAAGCTTTCTTT. V usage is TRBV29-1 and J usage is TRBJ1-1; 10 nucleotides agree with TRBD1. Germline V gene lookup returns CDR1 SQVTM and CDR2 ANQGSEA. The CDR3 has 15 residues. The V segment lost 5 bases and the J segment 4 bases; nucleotides outside the gene matches: 10.

The CDR3 here is CASSAGAAGGLRYEQFF. The CDR3 DNA follows: TGTGCCAGCAGCGCAGGGGCGGCGGGGGGGCTTAGGTATGAGCAGTTCTTC. This rearrangement joins TRBV9 to TRBJ2-1; 9 nucleotides match TRBD2. The V gene end was trimmed by 3 bases and the J gene end by 8 bases; junction bases not matched to a gene: 15. There are 17 residues in the CDR3. Germline lookup yields CDR1 SGDLS and CDR2 YYNGEE.

In regard to this clone: One junction end disagrees with the germline gene, perhaps due to a read error. The J gene is TRBJ1-1, the V gene TRBV5-5; a weak D match, TRBD1 (5 bases). CDR1 and CDR2 (germline): SGHKS, YYEKEE (reference sequence). CDR3 length: 14 residues. The CDR3 DNA sequence: TGTGCCAGCAGTTTGGACACCTTGAACACTGAAGCTTTCTTT. Translating it yields CASSLDTLNTEAFF.

Comment on this clone: One end of the junction varies from germline; a read error may be responsible. The sample contains more than one DNA sequence encoding this CDR3. The gene calls are TRBV11-2 and TRBJ1-1; 7 positions match TRBD1. Germline values: CDR1 SGHAT, CDR2 FQNNGV. The CDR3 runs 14 residues. CDR3 in DNA: TGTGCCAGCAGCTTCGGACAGGCGAACACTGAGGCTTTCTTT. It translates to CASSFGQANTEAFF.

V gene TRBV7-9 combines with J gene TRBJ1-6; D uncertain. The germline gives CDR1 SEHNR, CDR2 FQNEAQ (reference sequence). V gave up 0 bases and J gave up 5 bases, with 5 bases separating them. The CDR3 covers 14 residues. The CDR3 sequence is CASSLAQHNSPLHF. The CDR3 nucleotides are TGTGCCAGCAGCTTAGCACAGCATAATTCACCCCTCCACTTT.

This chain connects TRBV19 to TRBJ2-3; 10 bases align to TRBD1. With 10 bases clipped from V and 2 bases from J, the junction kept 12 bases outside the gene matches. Germline assignment: CDR1 LNHDA and CDR2 SQIVND (reference sequence). This CDR3 is built from 16 residues. CDR3 DNA sequence: TGTGCCACGTCCCGTGGGACAGGGGAGTACACAGATACGCAGTATTTT. Its protein product is CATSRGTGEYTDTQYF.

The table lists this clone with a count of one. J is TRBJ2-7 and V is TRBV18; 10 bases match TRBD1. CDR1 is KGHSH and CDR2 is LQKENI in the germline V gene. Losses at the gene ends were 10 bases for V and 3 bases for J; bases not matched to a gene: 9. CDR3 size: 14 residues. DNA of the CDR3: TGTGCCACCACCCGGGACAGGGGTTACTACGAGCAGTACTTC. Encoded protein: CATTRDRGYYEQYF.

This clone was counted a single time. The chain uses TRBV5-1 and TRBJ2-3; D gene ambiguous. The V gene's germline CDR1 is SGHRS and CDR2 YFSETQ. V lost 0 bases and J lost 0, with 17 bases in between. The CDR3 spans 18 residues. CDR3 in DNA: TGCGCCAGCAGCTTGGCCGAACCTTCACTCCTTAGCACAGATACGCAGTATTTT. Amino acid sequence: CASSLAEPSLLSTDTQYF.

V and J are TRBV28 and TRBJ1-5; TRBD1 aligns across 9 bases. The CDR3 covers 14 residues. The J segment lost 6 bases and the V segment lost 7 bases, leaving 7 bases of the junction unmatched. The germline V gene encodes CDR1 MDHEN and CDR2 SYDVKM. DNA of the CDR3: TGTGCCAGCACCCCGGGACAGGGAGGTCAGCCCCAGCATTTT. Protein sequence: CASTPGQGGQPQHF.

This chain connects TRBV14 to TRBJ1-1; D call uncertain. Germline V lookup: CDR1 SGHDN, CDR2 FVKESK. Between the trimmed V and J ends, which lost 5 bases and 3 bases, there was a span of 10 bases. The CDR3 consists of 13 residues. CDR3 protein: CASSSSLYTEAFF. In DNA form, the CDR3 reads TGTGCCAGCAGCTCATCACTCTACACTGAAGCTTTCTTT. The variable domain in full, with the rest retrieved from reference TRBV14 and TRBJ1-1, is EAGVTQFPSHSVIEKGQTVTLRCDPISGHDNLYWYRRVMGKEIKFLLHFVKESKQDESGMPNNRFLAERTGGTYSTLKVQPAELEDSGVYFCASSSSLYTEAFFGQGTRLTVV.

The gene calls are TRBV5-4 and TRBJ1-4, with TRBD1 identical over 7 bases. Germline lookup yields CDR1 SGHNT and CDR2 YYREEE (reference sequence). There are 15 residues in the CDR3. V lost 4 bases to trimming and J lost 1 base; unmatched junction nucleotides: 4. The CDR3 DNA reads TGTGCCAGCAGCGGAAGACAGGGAACTAATGAAAAACTGTTTTTT. Amino acids: CASSGRQGTNEKLFF.

The rearrangement joins TRBV11-2 to TRBJ1-5, with D uncertain. With 5 bases removed from V and 4 bases from J, the gap between germline ends came to 15 bases. Looked up from germline, CDR1 is SGHAT and CDR2 is FQNNGV. This CDR3 is built from 15 residues. CDR3 sequence (DNA): TGTGCCAGCAGCCTTACGGGTCCCCGTAATCAGCCCCAGCATTTT. Amino acids: CASSLTGPRNQPQHF.